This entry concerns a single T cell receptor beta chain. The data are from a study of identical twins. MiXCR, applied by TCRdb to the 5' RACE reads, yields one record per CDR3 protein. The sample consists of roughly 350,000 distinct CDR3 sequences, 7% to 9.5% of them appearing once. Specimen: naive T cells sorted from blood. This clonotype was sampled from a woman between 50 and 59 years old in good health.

The CDR3 nucleotides read TGCAGTGCTAGAGATTGGGAACAGGGCCTTAACTATGGCTACACCTTC. As protein: CSARDWEQGLNYGYTF. The chain is built from TRBV20-1 and TRBJ1-2; D perhaps matches TRBD1 (6 bases). This CDR3 spans 16 amino acids. Germline V CDR1 and CDR2: DFQATT, SNEGSKA (reference sequence). Trimming shortened V by 0 bases and J by 1 base, and 15 bases separated the two germline ends.